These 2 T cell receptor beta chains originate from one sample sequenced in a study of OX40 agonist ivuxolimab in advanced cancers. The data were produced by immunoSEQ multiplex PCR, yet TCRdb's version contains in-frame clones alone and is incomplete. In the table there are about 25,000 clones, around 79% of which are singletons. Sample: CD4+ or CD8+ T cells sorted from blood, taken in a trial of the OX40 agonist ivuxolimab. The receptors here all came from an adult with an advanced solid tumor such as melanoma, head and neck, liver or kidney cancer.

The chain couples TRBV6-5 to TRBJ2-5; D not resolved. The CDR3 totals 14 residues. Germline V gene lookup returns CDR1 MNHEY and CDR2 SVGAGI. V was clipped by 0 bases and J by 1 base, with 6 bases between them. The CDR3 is CASSYSGPQETQYF. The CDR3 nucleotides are TGTGCCAGCAGTTACTCCGGGCCCCAAGAGACCCAGTACTTC.

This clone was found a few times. The CDR3 spells CASSMGHLTYEQYF. CDR3 DNA: TGTGCCAGCAGTATGGGACATCTGACCTACGAGCAGTACTTC. This chain joins TRBV6-1 and TRBJ2-7; a weak D match, TRBD1 (6 bases). The V gene lost 5 bases and the J gene lost 2 bases, with 13 bases spanning the gap. CDR3 size: 14 residues. The germline V gene encodes CDR1 MNHNS and CDR2 SASEGT.